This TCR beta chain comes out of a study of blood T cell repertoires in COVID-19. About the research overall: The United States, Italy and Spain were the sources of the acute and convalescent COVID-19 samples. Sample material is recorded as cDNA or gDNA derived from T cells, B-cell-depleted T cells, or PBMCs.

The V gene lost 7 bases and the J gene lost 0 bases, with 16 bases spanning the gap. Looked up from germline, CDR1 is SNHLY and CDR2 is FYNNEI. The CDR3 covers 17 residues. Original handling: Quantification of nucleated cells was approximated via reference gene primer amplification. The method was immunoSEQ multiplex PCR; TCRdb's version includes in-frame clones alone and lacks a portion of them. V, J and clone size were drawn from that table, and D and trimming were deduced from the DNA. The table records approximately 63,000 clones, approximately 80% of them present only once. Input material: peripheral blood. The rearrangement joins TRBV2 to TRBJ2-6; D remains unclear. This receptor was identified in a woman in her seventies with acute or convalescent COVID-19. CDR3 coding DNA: TGTGCCAGCAAATCGTCCAGGATCCTCTCTGGGGCCAACGTCCTGACTTTC. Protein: CASKSSRILSGANVLTF. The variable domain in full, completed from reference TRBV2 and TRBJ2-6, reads EPEVTQTPSHQVTQMGQEVILRCVPISNHLYFYWYRQILGQKVEFLVSFYNNEISEKSEIFDDQFSVERPDGSNFTLKIRSTKLEDSAMYFCASKSSRILSGANVLTFGAGSRLTVL.